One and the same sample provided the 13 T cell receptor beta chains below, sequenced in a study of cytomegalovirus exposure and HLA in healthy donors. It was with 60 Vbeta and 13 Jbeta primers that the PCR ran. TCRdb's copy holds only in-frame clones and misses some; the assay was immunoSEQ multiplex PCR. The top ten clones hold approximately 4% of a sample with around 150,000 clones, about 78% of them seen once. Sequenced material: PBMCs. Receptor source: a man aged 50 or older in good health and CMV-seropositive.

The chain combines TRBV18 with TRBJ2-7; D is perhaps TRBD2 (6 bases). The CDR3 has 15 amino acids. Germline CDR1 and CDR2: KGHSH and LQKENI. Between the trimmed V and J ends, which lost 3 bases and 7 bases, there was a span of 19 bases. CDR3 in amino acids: CASSPLRAREEEQYF. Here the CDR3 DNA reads TGTGCCAGCTCACCTCTCCGGGCCAGGGAGGAAGAGCAGTACTTC.

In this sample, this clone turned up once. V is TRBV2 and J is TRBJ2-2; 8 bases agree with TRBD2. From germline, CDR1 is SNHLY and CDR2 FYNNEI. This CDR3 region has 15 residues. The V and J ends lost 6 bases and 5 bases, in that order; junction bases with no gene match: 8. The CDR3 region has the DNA TGTGCCAGCAGAAACAGCGGGAGTGGGACCGGGGAGCTGTTTTTT. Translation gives CASRNSGSGTGELFF.

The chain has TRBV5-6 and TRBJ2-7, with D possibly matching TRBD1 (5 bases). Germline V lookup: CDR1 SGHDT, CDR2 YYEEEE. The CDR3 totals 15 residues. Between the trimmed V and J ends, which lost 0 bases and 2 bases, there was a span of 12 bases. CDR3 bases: TGTGCCAGCAGCTTGGGACAGAGCCTTCCCTACGAGCAGTACTTC. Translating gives CASSLGQSLPYEQYF.

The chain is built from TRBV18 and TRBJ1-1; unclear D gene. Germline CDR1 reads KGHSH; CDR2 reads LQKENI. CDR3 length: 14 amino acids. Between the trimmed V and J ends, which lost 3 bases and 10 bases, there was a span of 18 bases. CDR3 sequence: CASSPLEFIPGAFF. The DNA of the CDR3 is TGTGCCAGCTCACCGCTCGAGTTTATTCCTGGAGCTTTCTTT.

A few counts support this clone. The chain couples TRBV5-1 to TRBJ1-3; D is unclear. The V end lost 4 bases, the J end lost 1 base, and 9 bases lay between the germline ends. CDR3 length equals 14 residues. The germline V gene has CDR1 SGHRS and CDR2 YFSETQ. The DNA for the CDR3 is TGCGCCAGCAGCAGCCGAGGTTCTGGAAACACCATATATTTT. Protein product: CASSSRGSGNTIYF.

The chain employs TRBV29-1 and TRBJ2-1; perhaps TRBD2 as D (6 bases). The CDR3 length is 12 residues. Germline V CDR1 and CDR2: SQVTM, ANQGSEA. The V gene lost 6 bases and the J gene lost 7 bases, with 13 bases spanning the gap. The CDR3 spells CSVTGTVNEQFF. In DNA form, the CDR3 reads TGCAGCGTGACCGGGACTGTTAATGAGCAGTTCTTC.

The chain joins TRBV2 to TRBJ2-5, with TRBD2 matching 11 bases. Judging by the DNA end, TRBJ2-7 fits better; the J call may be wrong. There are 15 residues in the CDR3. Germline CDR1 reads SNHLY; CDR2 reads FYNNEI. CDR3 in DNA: TGTGCCAGCATTACAGGGGGCGGGACTAGCGGCGAGCAGTACTTC. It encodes CASITGGGTSGEQYF.

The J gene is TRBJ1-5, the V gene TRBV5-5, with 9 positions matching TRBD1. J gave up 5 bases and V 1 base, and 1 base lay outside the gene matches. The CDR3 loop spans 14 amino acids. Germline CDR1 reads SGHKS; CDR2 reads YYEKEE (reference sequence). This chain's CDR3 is CASSLTGGDQPQHF. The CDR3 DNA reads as TGTGCCAGCAGCTTGACAGGGGGCGATCAGCCCCAGCATTTT.

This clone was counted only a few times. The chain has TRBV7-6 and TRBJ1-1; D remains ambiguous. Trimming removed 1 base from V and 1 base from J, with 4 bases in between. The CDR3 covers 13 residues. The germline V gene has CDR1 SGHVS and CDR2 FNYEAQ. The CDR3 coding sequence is TGTGCCAGCAGCTTAGGGCAGAACACTGAAGCTTTCTTT. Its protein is CASSLGQNTEAFF.

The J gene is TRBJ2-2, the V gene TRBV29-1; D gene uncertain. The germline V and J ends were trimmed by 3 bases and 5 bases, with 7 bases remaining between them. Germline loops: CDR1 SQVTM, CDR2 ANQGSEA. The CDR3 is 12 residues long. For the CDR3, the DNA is TGCAGCGTTGAGGCCCCGACCGGGGAGCTGTTTTTT. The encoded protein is CSVEAPTGELFF.

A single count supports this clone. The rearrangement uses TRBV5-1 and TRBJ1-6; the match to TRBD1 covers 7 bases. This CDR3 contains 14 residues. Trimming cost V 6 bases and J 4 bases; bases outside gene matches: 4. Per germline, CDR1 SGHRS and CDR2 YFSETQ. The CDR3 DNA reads TGCGCCAGCACCGAACAGGGGTATAATTCACCCCTCCACTTT. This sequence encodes CASTEQGYNSPLHF.

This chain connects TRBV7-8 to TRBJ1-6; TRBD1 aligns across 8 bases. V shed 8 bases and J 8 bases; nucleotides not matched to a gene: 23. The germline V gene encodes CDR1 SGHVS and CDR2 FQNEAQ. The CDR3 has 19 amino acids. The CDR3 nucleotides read TGTGCCAGCCTCCCTACAAGGGCAGGGGGCGCGTATCGGGATTCACCCCTCCACTTT. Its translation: CASLPTRAGGAYRDSPLHF.

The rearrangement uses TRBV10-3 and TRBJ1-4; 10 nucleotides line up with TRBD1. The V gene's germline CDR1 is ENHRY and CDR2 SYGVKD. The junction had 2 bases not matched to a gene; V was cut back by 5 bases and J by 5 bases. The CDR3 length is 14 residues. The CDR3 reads CAISRQGANEKLFF. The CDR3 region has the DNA TGTGCCATCAGTAGACAGGGGGCGAATGAAAAACTGTTTTTT.